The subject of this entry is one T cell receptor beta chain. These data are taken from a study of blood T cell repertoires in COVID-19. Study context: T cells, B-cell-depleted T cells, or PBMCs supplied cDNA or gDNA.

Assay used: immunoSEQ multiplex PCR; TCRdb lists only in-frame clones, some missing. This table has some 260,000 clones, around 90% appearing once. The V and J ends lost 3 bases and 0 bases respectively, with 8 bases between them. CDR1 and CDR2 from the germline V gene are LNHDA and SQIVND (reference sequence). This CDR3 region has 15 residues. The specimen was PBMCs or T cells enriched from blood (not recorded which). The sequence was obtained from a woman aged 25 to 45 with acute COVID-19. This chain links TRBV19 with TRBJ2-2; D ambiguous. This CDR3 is CASSMPGTNTGELFF. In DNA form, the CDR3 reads TGTGCCAGTAGTATGCCAGGAACGAACACCGGGGAGCTGTTTTTT.